Listed here are 28 T cell receptor beta chains from one sample, sequenced in a study of CD8+ T cells in alopecia areata. RNA was isolated and reverse transcribed to cDNA, the sequencing template. Profiling relied on immunoSEQ multiplex PCR, and the TCRdb table lists in-frame clones only, not all of them. This table holds about 190,000 clones, over 50% found once. The source was CD4+ T cells sorted from blood, collected at week 0. Receptors originate from a human donor with alopecia areata.

The chain uses TRBV10-3 and TRBJ1-5; D is perhaps TRBD1 (5 bases). The CDR3 contains 14 residues. Per germline, CDR1 ENHRY and CDR2 SYGVKD. The V and J ends lost 4 bases and 4 bases respectively, with 11 bases between them. The CDR3 coding sequence is TGTGCCATCAGTGGTGGGGCGCTGAATCAGCCCCAGCATTTT. Its translation is CAISGGALNQPQHF.

The chain couples TRBV29-1 to TRBJ1-1, with TRBD1 identical over 11 bases. V shed 6 bases and J 3 bases; nucleotides not matched to a gene: 12. Germline V CDR1 and CDR2: SQVTM, ANQGSEA. CDR3 length equals 16 residues. The CDR3 bases are TGCAGCGTCGGAACTTTTCTGGGACAGGGGGACACTGAAGCTTTCTTT. This translates into CSVGTFLGQGDTEAFF. Using reference TRBV29-1 and TRBJ1-1 for the parts outside the CDR3, the full variable domain is SAVISQKPSRDICQRGTSLTIQCQVDSQVTMMFWYRQQPGQSLTLIATANQGSEATYESGFVIDKFPISRPNLTFSTLTVSNMSPEDSSIYLCSVGTFLGQGDTEAFFGQGTRLTVV.

This clone was recorded a few times. The chain recombines TRBV7-8 with TRBJ2-2; D gene unclear. This CDR3 is built from 14 residues. Looked up from germline, CDR1 is SGHVS and CDR2 is FQNEAQ. Trimming removed 1 base from V and 5 bases from J, with 8 bases in between. DNA of the CDR3: TGTGCCAGCAGCTTAGGCCTTCTGACCGGGGAGCTGTTTTTT. This sequence encodes CASSLGLLTGELFF.

This clone was detected only a few times. J is TRBJ2-2 and V is TRBV15; D might be TRBD1 or TRBD2, each matching 7 bases. Trimming cost V 8 bases and J 7 bases, with 17 bases left between them. The CDR3 spans 14 residues. Per germline, CDR1 LNHNV and CDR2 YYDKDF (reference sequence). The CDR3 sequence is CATAGDRVIGELFF. Here the CDR3 DNA reads TGTGCCACCGCGGGAGACAGGGTTATCGGGGAGCTGTTTTTT.

The chain uses TRBV29-1 and TRBJ2-2; 13 bases map to TRBD2. The germline CDR1 and CDR2 sequences are SQVTM and ANQGSEA. Unmatched junction bases numbered 10, after V lost 6 bases and J lost 3 bases. The CDR3 runs 17 residues. CDR3 amino acids: CSVMGLAGPRDTGELFF. CDR3 bases: TGCAGCGTGATGGGACTAGCGGGGCCCCGGGACACCGGGGAGCTGTTTTTT.

This clone was seen only a few times. This chain's CDR3 is CASSNTNNEQFF. The CDR3 DNA is TGTGCCAGTAGTAACACCAACAATGAGCAGTTCTTC. V usage is TRBV19 and J usage is TRBJ2-1; D remains ambiguous. From germline, CDR1 is LNHDA and CDR2 SQIVND (reference sequence). V was pared by 4 bases and J by 5 bases, with 6 bases between. The CDR3 is 12 residues long.

This chain uses TRBV27 with TRBJ2-5, with a possible D match to TRBD1 (5 bases). Germline loops: CDR1 MNHEY, CDR2 SMNVEV (reference sequence). Trimming pared 3 bases from V and 5 bases from J, leaving 16 bases between. The length of the CDR3 is 15 residues. For the CDR3, the DNA is TGTGCCAGCAGTTTGGAAAGGGGAATTCGGGAGACCCAGTACTTC. This encodes CASSLERGIRETQYF.

The V call is TRBV6-1, the J call TRBJ2-7; D uncertain. The CDR3 contains 13 residues. Germline CDR1 MNHNS, CDR2 SASEGT. Trimming left V 2 bases short and J 0 bases short, with 5 bases between. This CDR3 is CASSERVSYEQYF. The DNA of the CDR3 is TGTGCCAGCAGTGAAAGGGTCTCCTACGAGCAGTACTTC.

The V call is TRBV29-1, the J call TRBJ1-1; the D is unclear. V was shortened by 1 base and J by 0 bases, with 6 bases between the two germline ends. Per germline, CDR1 SQVTM and CDR2 ANQGSEA. The length of the CDR3 is 13 residues. The CDR3: CSVEGVMNTEAFF. DNA for the CDR3: TGCAGCGTTGAAGGGGTTATGAACACTGAAGCTTTCTTT.

This clone has only a few counts. The chain is built from TRBV2 and TRBJ2-5, with D unclear. CDR3 length: 14 amino acids. V lost 8 bases to trimming and J lost 5 bases, with 18 bases between them. Germline V gene lookup returns CDR1 SNHLY and CDR2 FYNNEI. CDR3 protein: CASLDVRVGETQYF. CDR3 nucleotides: TGTGCCAGCCTGGACGTCCGGGTGGGCGAGACCCAGTACTTC.

This clone has just one count. The rearrangement links TRBV11-2 to TRBJ2-5, with 7 bases aligning to TRBD1. V gave up 5 bases and J gave up 5 bases; unmatched junction bases: 14. This CDR3 is 16 amino acids long. Germline CDR1 and CDR2: SGHAT and FQNNGV. CDR3 region: CASSGLRRGSVETQYF. The CDR3 DNA reads as TGTGCCAGCAGCGGACTCCGCAGGGGGAGTGTCGAGACCCAGTACTTC.

This clone was seen only once. The rearrangement uses TRBV5-1 and TRBJ2-7, with D perhaps being TRBD1 or TRBD2 (6 bases each). Deletions cut 4 bases from V and 4 bases from J, with 12 bases between. CDR3 length equals 13 residues. In germline, CDR1 is SGHRS, CDR2 YFSETQ. The CDR3 bases are TGCGCCAGCAGCCCGAGGGGGGAGTACGAGCAGTACTTC. This codes for CASSPRGEYEQYF.

J is TRBJ1-2 and V is TRBV29-1; possible D gene TRBD1, 5 bases. Germline values: CDR1 SQVTM, CDR2 ANQGSEA. The CDR3 loop spans 14 amino acids. Between the trimmed V and J ends, which lost 6 bases and 6 bases, there was a span of 20 bases. In nucleotides, the CDR3 is TGCAGCGTAAACAACCGGGACGGGGGAAATGGCTACACCTTC. Its protein is CSVNNRDGGNGYTF.

This clone was detected only a few times. The chain recombines TRBV5-1 with TRBJ1-4; the D is unclear. CDR3 length: 12 residues. In germline, CDR1 is SGHRS, CDR2 YFSETQ. Trimming shortened V by 1 base and J by 5 bases, and 3 bases separated the two germline ends. The CDR3 spells CASSLTNEKLFF. The CDR3 DNA reads as TGCGCCAGCAGCTTGACGAATGAAAAACTGTTTTTT. The complete variable domain, with remaining parts taken from reference TRBV5-1 and TRBJ1-4, reads KAGVTQTPRYLIKTRGQQVTLSCSPISGHRSVSWYQQTPGQGLQFLFEYFSETQRNKGNFPGRFSGRQFSNSRSEMNVSTLELGDSALYLCASSLTNEKLFFGSGTQLSVL.

The chain combines TRBV4-1 with TRBJ1-5; D remains unclear. Germline assignment: CDR1 MGHRA and CDR2 YSYEKL. The CDR3 length is 13 residues. V lost 1 base, J lost 7 bases, and 8 bases lay in between. CDR3 nucleotides: TGCGCCAGCAGCCAAGTTAGGGCACAGCCCCAGCATTTT. As protein: CASSQVRAQPQHF.

The chain combines TRBV27 with TRBJ2-4, with D possibly being TRBD1 or TRBD2 (5 bases each). The germline gives CDR1 MNHEY, CDR2 SMNVEV (reference sequence). V was shortened by 7 bases and J by 6 bases, with 10 bases between the two germline ends. The CDR3 extends over 12 amino acids. The DNA for the CDR3 is TGTGCCAGCAAATCTGGGGGAAACATTCAGTACTTC. This translates into CASKSGGNIQYF.

A few counts support this clone. This chain joins TRBV27 and TRBJ2-2; 9 nucleotides line up with TRBD1. The V segment lost 6 bases and the J segment 4 bases; nucleotides outside the gene matches: 6. Germline CDR1 reads MNHEY; CDR2 reads SMNVEV (reference sequence). The CDR3 extends over 15 amino acids. The chain's CDR3 is CASRIGQGSTGELFF. CDR3 in DNA: TGTGCCAGCAGAATCGGACAGGGGAGCACCGGGGAGCTGTTTTTT.

A few counts support this clone. This chain connects TRBV29-1 to TRBJ2-7; TRBD1 aligns across 7 bases. Losses at the gene ends were 1 base for V and 7 bases for J; bases not matched to a gene: 7. Germline V gives CDR1 SQVTM, CDR2 ANQGSEA. This CDR3 is 13 amino acids long. As DNA, the CDR3 is TGCAGCGTTGAAGGGGACAGTTTTTCGGAGCAGTACTTC. It is translated as CSVEGDSFSEQYF.

The sample holds a few counts of this clone. The same CDR3 arises from other DNA sequences in this sample as well. The rearrangement uses TRBV30 and TRBJ1-2; possible D gene TRBD1, 5 bases. The CDR3 has 13 amino acids. In germline, CDR1 is GTSNPN, CDR2 SVGIG (reference sequence). Trimming pared 0 bases from V and 5 bases from J, leaving 10 bases between. CDR3 DNA sequence: TGTGCCTGGAGTGTAAGGGGCTCATATGGCTACACCTTC. As protein: CAWSVRGSYGYTF.

The J gene is TRBJ1-4, the V gene TRBV2, with TRBD1 matching 8 bases. The V gene end was trimmed by 6 bases and the J gene end by 7 bases; junction bases not matched to a gene: 4. This CDR3 is 13 amino acids long. Germline CDR1 SNHLY, CDR2 FYNNEI. Written as DNA, the CDR3 is TGTGCCAGCAGCAGGGGGCTGAGTGAAAAACTGTTTTTT. Its translation is CASSRGLSEKLFF.

The V gene is TRBV29-1, the J gene TRBJ2-5, with D perhaps matching TRBD1 (6 bases). The CDR3 has 14 residues. Germline CDR1 is SQVTM and CDR2 is ANQGSEA. V lost 6 bases and J lost 5, with 19 bases in between. The CDR3 DNA follows: TGCAGCGTGGCGGACAGTCGGGCTGGGGAGACCCAGTACTTC. It specifies CSVADSRAGETQYF.

The chain is built from TRBV2 and TRBJ2-7; D unclear. CDR1 SNHLY and CDR2 FYNNEI come from the germline V gene. Trimming shortened V by 0 bases and J by 3 bases, and 3 bases separated the two germline ends. The CDR3 has 12 residues. This CDR3 is CASSEASYEQYF. The CDR3 DNA is TGTGCCAGCAGTGAAGCCAGCTACGAGCAGTACTTC.

The rearrangement links TRBV15 to TRBJ2-7; D call uncertain. Germline V lookup: CDR1 LNHNV, CDR2 YYDKDF (reference sequence). V lost 1 base and J 5 bases, leaving 12 bases between the germline ends. CDR3 size: 14 residues. The CDR3 bases are TGTGCCACCAGCAGAGGTAGAGCTTCTGACGAGCAGTACTTC. Amino acids: CATSRGRASDEQYF.

The V and J genes are TRBV6-6 and TRBJ1-6, with 9 bases matching TRBD1. Per the germline V gene, CDR1 is MNHNY and CDR2 is SVGAGI (reference sequence). The CDR3 has 15 residues. V shed 6 bases and J 6 bases; nucleotides not matched to a gene: 6. The CDR3 sequence is CASSSDRGVNSPLHF. CDR3 bases: TGTGCCAGCAGCAGTGACAGGGGGGTTAATTCACCCCTCCACTTT.

V and J are TRBV15 and TRBJ2-2, with D perhaps TRBD1 (5 bases). The CDR3 has 14 residues. Germline loops: CDR1 LNHNV, CDR2 YYDKDF (reference sequence). The germline V and J ends were trimmed by 3 bases and 1 base, with 6 bases remaining between them. CDR3 protein: CATSRQGNTGELFF. The DNA of the CDR3 is TGTGCCACCAGCAGGCAGGGGAACACCGGGGAGCTGTTTTTT.

The chain employs TRBV6-6 and TRBJ2-3; tentatively, D is TRBD2 (5 bases). The CDR3 totals 12 residues. Germline-derived CDR1 and CDR2 are MNHNY and SVGAGI (reference sequence). V lost 6 bases and J 4 bases, leaving 8 bases between the germline ends. The CDR3 region has the DNA TGTGCCAGCAGCCAGGACTCAGATACGCAGTATTTT. This encodes CASSQDSDTQYF.

The V call is TRBV13, the J call TRBJ1-5, with D possibly TRBD1 on 6 matching bases. Germline V CDR1 and CDR2: PRHDT, FYEKMQ (reference sequence). This CDR3 spans 13 amino acids. Trimming took off 4 bases at V and 5 bases at J, with 9 bases between the two ends. The CDR3 DNA is TGTGCCAGCAGCTCAGGGGTTCATCAGCCCCAGCATTTT. It is translated as CASSSGVHQPQHF. Looking up the rest from reference TRBV13 and TRBJ1-5 gives the full variable domain: AAGVIQSPRHLIKEKRETATLKCYPIPRHDTVYWYQQGPGQDPQFLISFYEKMQSDKGSIPDRFSAQQFSDYHSELNMSSLELGDSALYFCASSSGVHQPQHFGDGTRLSIL.

This chain uses TRBV2 with TRBJ2-5, with TRBD1 identical over 8 bases. Unmatched junction bases numbered 9, after V lost 4 bases and J lost 5 bases. The CDR3 has 15 amino acids. CDR1 is SNHLY and CDR2 is FYNNEI in the germline V gene. CDR3 residues: CASSVENRGYETQYF. The CDR3 DNA is TGTGCCAGCAGTGTTGAGAACAGGGGGTATGAGACCCAGTACTTC.